The 24 T cell receptor beta chains below all came from one sample that was sequenced in a study of Graves' ophthalmopathy and Graves' hyperthyroidism. TCR beta CDR3 regions were amplified from RNA transcripts. Second-round multiplex PCR followed a first-round RT-PCR using HTBI primers. TCRdb itself ran the multiplex PCR reads through MiXCR, one entry per CDR3 protein. Of over a million distinct CDR3 sequences listed, 35% to 40% are singletons. Sequences were obtained from peripheral blood or thyroid tissue (not recorded which). These TCRs come from an adult man with Graves' hyperthyroidism.

The genes are TRBV18 and TRBJ2-7; D is ambiguous. V was clipped by 6 bases and J by 2 bases, with 11 bases between them. This CDR3 is 13 amino acids long. Germline V gives CDR1 KGHSH, CDR2 LQKENI. The CDR3 reads CASSPTNTYEQYF. The CDR3 coding sequence is TGTGCCAGCTCCCCCACCAACACCTACGAGCAGTACTTC.

V gene TRBV2 combines with J gene TRBJ2-3; the match to TRBD2 covers 10 bases. The junction had 3 bases not matched to a gene; V was cut back by 8 bases and J by 1 base. The germline gives CDR1 SNHLY, CDR2 FYNNEI. The CDR3 totals 14 residues. DNA for the CDR3: TGTGCCAGCCTAGCGGGAGAGGGCACAGATACGCAGTATTTT. Translating it yields CASLAGEGTDTQYF.

The chain couples TRBV20-1 to TRBJ2-7, with D maybe TRBD2 (6 bases). Germline V lookup: CDR1 DFQATT, CDR2 SNEGSKA (reference sequence). Trimming left V 4 bases short and J 1 base short, with 14 bases between. The CDR3 is made up of 14 amino acids. In nucleotides, the CDR3 is TGCAGTGCTATCCGGGGGTTTTCATCCTACGAGCAGTACTTC. Protein product: CSAIRGFSSYEQYF.

This chain connects TRBV29-1 to TRBJ2-6; D remains ambiguous. The CDR3 spans 12 residues. Germline assignment: CDR1 SQVTM and CDR2 ANQGSEA. Trimming took off 4 bases at V and 3 bases at J, with 4 bases between the two ends. The chain's CDR3 is CSVGRGANVLTF. CDR3 coding DNA: TGCAGCGTTGGACGTGGGGCCAACGTCCTGACTTTC.

V and J are TRBV10-3 and TRBJ2-7; 8 bases line up with TRBD1. Germline V gene sequence: CDR1 ENHRY, CDR2 SYGVKD. The CDR3 consists of 11 residues. Trimming cost V 6 bases and J 5 bases; bases outside gene matches: 0. CDR3 loop: CAIRTGDEQYF. Here the CDR3 DNA reads TGTGCCATCAGGACAGGGGACGAGCAGTACTTC.

As concerns this clonotype: A much larger clone sits a single nucleotide away, making a read error possible. The V call is TRBV10-3, the J call TRBJ1-1; unclear D gene. V was clipped by 8 bases and J by 0 bases, with 10 bases between them. From germline, CDR1 is ENHRY and CDR2 SYGVKD. The CDR3 runs to 13 residues. The CDR3 reads CAIGAGVNTEAFF. CDR3 nucleotide sequence: TGTGCCATCGGCGCAGGCGTGAACACTGAAGCTTTCTTT.

This clonotype came up many times. The rearrangement links TRBV15 to TRBJ2-5; D is perhaps TRBD1 or TRBD2 (5 bases each). The V gene's germline CDR1 is LNHNV and CDR2 YYDKDF (reference sequence). The CDR3 length is 12 residues. V was trimmed by 3 bases and J by 8 bases, leaving 10 bases between them. CDR3 coding DNA: TGTGCCACCAGCAGGGACCGGGACACCCAGTACTTC. Its protein product is CATSRDRDTQYF.

The chain uses TRBV12-3 or TRBV12-4 and TRBJ2-2; maybe TRBD1 (6 bases). The CDR3 contains 16 residues. V shed 7 bases and J shed 4 bases, with 19 bases lying between them. CDR3 sequence (DNA): TGTGCCAGCACTCTTCAGGGGTCAGGGCCCACCGGGGAGCTGTTTTTT. Protein: CASTLQGSGPTGELFF.

The chain carries TRBV5-1 and TRBJ1-1; 8 bases map to TRBD1. V lost 4 bases to trimming and J lost 1 base; unmatched junction nucleotides: 12. The CDR3 loop spans 17 amino acids. Germline values: CDR1 SGHRS, CDR2 YFSETQ. The CDR3 region has the DNA TGCGCCAGCAGCAGGACAGGGCGAACAACCCCGAACACTGAAGCTTTCTTT. Amino acids: CASSRTGRTTPNTEAFF.

The V gene is TRBV11-2, the J gene TRBJ1-2; unclear D gene. V lost 4 bases, J lost 2 bases, and 11 bases lay in between. Germline V CDR1 and CDR2: SGHAT, FQNNGV. This CDR3 is built from 14 residues. The CDR3 here is CASSYSPANYGYTF. The CDR3 nucleotides are TGTGCCAGCAGCTATTCCCCGGCCAACTATGGCTACACCTTC. The full variable domain, rest sourced from reference TRBV11-2 and TRBJ1-2, is EAGVAQSPRYKIIEKRQSVAFWCNPISGHATLYWYQQILGQGPKLLIQFQNNGVVDDSQLPKDRFSAERLKGVDSTLKIQPAKLEDSAVYLCASSYSPANYGYTFGSGTRLTVV.

Only a few counts were recorded for this clonotype. The J gene is TRBJ1-2, the V gene TRBV19; weak D call: TRBD1 (5 bases). CDR1 is LNHDA, CDR2 SQIVND, per germline (reference sequence). Trimming took off 4 bases at V and 2 bases at J, with 17 bases between the two ends. The length of the CDR3 is 16 residues. DNA of the CDR3: TGTGCCAGTAGTACCCCCCGGGACCGGTCCAACTATGGCTACACCTTC. It specifies CASSTPRDRSNYGYTF.

This clonotype was detected many times. The J gene is TRBJ2-7, the V gene TRBV7-8; either TRBD1 or TRBD2 may fit D (5 bases each). Trimming shortened V by 0 bases and J by 6 bases, and 12 bases separated the two germline ends. The CDR3 loop spans 14 amino acids. Germline-derived CDR1 and CDR2 are SGHVS and FQNEAQ. In DNA form, the CDR3 reads TGTGCCAGCAGCTTAGCTTGGCCGGGGCGCGAGCAGTACTTC. Its protein is CASSLAWPGREQYF. Using reference TRBV7-8 and TRBJ2-7 for the parts outside the CDR3, the full variable domain is GAGVSQSPRYKVAKRGQDVALRCDPISGHVSLFWYQQALGQGPEFLTYFQNEAQLDKSGLPSDRFFAERPEGSVSTLKIQRTQQEDSAVYLCASSLAWPGREQYFGPGTRLTVT.

The sample holds a few counts of this clonotype. This rearrangement joins TRBV6-6 to TRBJ1-1; tentatively, D is TRBD1 (5 bases). This CDR3 is 14 amino acids long. Germline assignment: CDR1 MNHNY and CDR2 SVGAGI (reference sequence). V gave up 3 bases and J gave up 8 bases, with 16 bases separating them. In DNA, the CDR3 is TGTGCCAGCAGTTATACAGGAGGCGGATCCGAAGCTTTCTTT. This gives the protein CASSYTGGGSEAFF.

This clonotype occurred a few times. The rearrangement links TRBV6-6 to TRBJ1-2, with D perhaps TRBD1 (5 bases). CDR3 length equals 13 residues. Trimming shortened V by 4 bases and J by 7 bases, and 13 bases separated the two germline ends. CDR1 and CDR2 from the germline V gene are MNHNY and SVGAGI (reference sequence). CDR3 region: CASSSRQSGGYTF. CDR3 coding DNA: TGTGCCAGCAGTTCCCGACAGTCTGGTGGCTACACCTTC.

On this clonotype itself: The junction departs from the called germline gene at one end, perhaps through a read error. The rearrangement uses TRBV3-1 and TRBJ2-7; the D is unclear. The CDR3 consists of 11 residues. Germline CDR1 and CDR2: LGHDT and YNNKEL (reference sequence). As DNA, the CDR3 is TGTGCCAGCAGCCACCTCTACGAGCATTACTTC. Its translation is CASSHLYEHYF.

This clonotype was counted ten times or more. CDR3 protein: CSAEPTSSYEQYF. CDR3 DNA sequence: TGCAGTGCTGAGCCGACTAGCTCCTACGAGCAGTACTTC. The chain combines TRBV20-1 with TRBJ2-7, with D perhaps TRBD2 (6 bases). V was cut by 5 bases and J by 0 bases, with 11 bases left in between. CDR3 length: 13 residues. Per the germline V gene, CDR1 is DFQATT and CDR2 is SNEGSKA (reference sequence).

This clonotype was seen only a few times. The rearrangement uses TRBV7-3 and TRBJ2-5; 8 bases agree with TRBD2. V lost 6 bases, J lost 5 bases, and 5 bases stayed unmatched. Germline V gene lookup returns CDR1 SGHTA and CDR2 FQGTGA. This CDR3 has 13 amino acids. The CDR3 loop reads CASSRGRTETQYF. In DNA form, the CDR3 reads TGTGCCAGCAGTCGCGGGAGGACGGAGACCCAGTACTTC.

The chain employs TRBV29-1 and TRBJ1-1; tentative D call: TRBD1 (5 bases). Trimming removed 5 bases at V and 7 bases at J, with 11 bases between. From germline, CDR1 is SQVTM and CDR2 ANQGSEA. The CDR3 totals 11 residues. In DNA, the CDR3 is TGCAGCGTTCAAGTGGGGGGTGAAGCTTTCTTT. This gives the protein CSVQVGGEAFF. Based on the CDR3 plus reference TRBV29-1 and TRBJ1-1, the full variable domain is SAVISQKPSRDICQRGTSLTIQCQVDSQVTMMFWYRQQPGQSLTLIATANQGSEATYESGFVIDKFPISRPNLTFSTLTVSNMSPEDSSIYLCSVQVGGEAFFGQGTRLTVV.

This chain joins TRBV5-6 and TRBJ1-4; TRBD1 might be the D (5 bases). CDR1 SGHDT and CDR2 YYEEEE come from the germline V gene. The V end lost 6 bases, the J end lost 8 bases, and 20 bases lay between the germline ends. This CDR3 is built from 15 residues. The CDR3 protein is CASTGGHPRQEKLFF. DNA of the CDR3: TGTGCCAGCACCGGAGGACACCCACGACAGGAAAAACTGTTTTTT.

The chain carries TRBV10-3 and TRBJ2-7; 11 bases are shared with TRBD2. The trim removed 10 bases at V and 2 bases at J, leaving 13 bases unmatched. Germline-derived CDR1 and CDR2 are ENHRY and SYGVKD. The CDR3 is 16 residues long. The CDR3 protein is CASTPAELAGAYEQYF. In DNA form, the CDR3 reads TGTGCCAGCACCCCCGCGGAACTAGCGGGAGCCTACGAGCAGTACTTC.

With respect to this clonotype: This clone may be a read error of a much larger clone one base away. This chain connects TRBV2 to TRBJ2-5; D tentatively fits TRBD1 or TRBD2 (6 bases each). Germline CDR1 and CDR2: SNHLY and FYNNEI. CDR3 length: 15 residues. DNA for the CDR3: TGTGCCAGCAGTGACTGGGGGGCGGGGCAAGAGACCCGGTACTTC. Its translation: CASSDWGAGQETRYF.

This clonotype came up many times. Here the CDR3 reads CASSVSGFYGYTF. CDR3 nucleotide sequence: TGTGCCAGCAGCGTAAGCGGGTTCTATGGCTACACCTTC. V usage is TRBV9 and J usage is TRBJ1-2; D call uncertain. In germline, CDR1 is SGDLS, CDR2 YYNGEE. Trimming stripped 1 base from V and 4 bases from J, with 8 bases between. The CDR3 runs to 13 residues.

This clonotype occurred many times. The chain is built from TRBV7-7 and TRBJ2-7; unclear D gene. Per the germline V gene, CDR1 is SSHAT and CDR2 is FNYEAQ (reference sequence). The CDR3 length is 13 residues. Trimming pared 5 bases from V and 6 bases from J, leaving 14 bases between. DNA for the CDR3: TGTGCCAGCAGCCTCGGACCGGCTGGCGAGCAGTACTTC. Amino acid sequence: CASSLGPAGEQYF.

J is TRBJ1-5 and V is TRBV20-1; D call uncertain. Germline V lookup: CDR1 DFQATT, CDR2 SNEGSKA (reference sequence). Trimming removed 0 bases from V and 15 bases from J, with 3 bases in between. The CDR3 length is 8 residues. The DNA of the CDR3 is TGCAGTGCTAGAGATCGGCATTTT. It specifies CSARDRHF.